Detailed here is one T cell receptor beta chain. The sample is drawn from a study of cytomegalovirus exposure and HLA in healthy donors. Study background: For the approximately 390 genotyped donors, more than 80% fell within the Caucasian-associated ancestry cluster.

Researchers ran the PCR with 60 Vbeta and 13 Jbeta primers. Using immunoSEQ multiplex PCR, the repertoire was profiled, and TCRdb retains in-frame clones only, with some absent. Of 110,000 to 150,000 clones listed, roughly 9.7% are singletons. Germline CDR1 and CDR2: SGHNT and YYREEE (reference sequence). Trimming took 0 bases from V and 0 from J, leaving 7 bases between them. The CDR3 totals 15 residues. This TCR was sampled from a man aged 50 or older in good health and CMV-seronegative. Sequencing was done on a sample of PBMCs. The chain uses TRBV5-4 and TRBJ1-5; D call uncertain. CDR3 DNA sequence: TGTGCCAGCAGCTTGGCCGGGGATAGCAATCAGCCCCAGCATTTT. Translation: CASSLAGDSNQPQHF.